This T cell receptor (beta chain) was recorded in a study of T cell repertoires in cytomegalovirus infection. For the study at large: CMV epitopes in the study were HLA-C-restricted (recently identified) and HLA-B-restricted (well studied). Public TCR beta signature analysis indicated the presence of both CMV infection and matching HLA type. Study outcomes and limitations: Dominant in the ex vivo response were TCR beta clonotypes restricted by HLA-C and specific for CMV. Cumulated frequencies of public TCR beta families served to identify carriers of CMV plus the relevant HLA.

A word on this clonotype: Its antigen is as yet unknown.

With 0 bases removed from V and 3 bases from J, the gap between germline ends came to 15 bases. The CDR3 has 16 amino acids. The germline gives CDR1 SGDLS, CDR2 YYNGEE. MiXCR, run by TCRdb on the reads, gives a single entry per CDR3 protein. Among approximately 73,000 distinct CDR3 sequences, 35% to 50% were seen once, and the ten largest hold just over 90%. This clonotype was sampled from a human donor in good health (CMV status not recorded). Some clones in this sample may be carry-over from other donors' samples. Material: CD8+ T cells from cultured PBMCs, obtained from culture after CMV antigen stimulation. The chain recombines TRBV9 with TRBJ2-5, with D perhaps TRBD2 (5 bases). This chain's CDR3 is CASSVGTWLGKETQYF. The DNA for the CDR3 is TGTGCCAGCAGCGTAGGGACTTGGTTAGGCAAAGAGACCCAGTACTTC.